This T cell receptor (beta chain) emerged from a study of response to subunit inactivated influenza vaccine. Findings of the study overall: Each seasonal influenza vaccination, the authors suggested, recruits few new T cells.

This clonotype was recorded a few times. Its specificity is unknown. TCRdb itself ran the RT-PCR reads through MiXCR, one entry per CDR3 protein. The table includes roughly 570,000 distinct CDR3 sequences, around 13% detected once. The germline CDR1 and CDR2 sequences are LGHNA and YSLEER. The CDR3 has 16 amino acids. V trimming: 1 base; J trimming: 6 bases; junction bases outside the gene matches: 9. This TCR was sampled from a man in his forties or fifties who received an inactivated influenza vaccine. The specimen was PBMCs from blood, collected roughly 45 days after vaccination. V usage is TRBV4-3 and J usage is TRBJ2-3; 8 bases fit TRBD1. The CDR3 here is CASSQGAGQGGDTQYF. The CDR3 DNA sequence: TGCGCCAGCAGCCAAGGGGCCGGACAGGGTGGCGATACGCAGTATTTT.